The clone carrying this T cell receptor (beta chain) was observed once. Other DNA sequences in the sample encode the same CDR3. Germline loops: CDR1 SGDLS, CDR2 YYNGEE. The length of the CDR3 is 13 residues. The junction had 0 bases not matched to a gene; V was cut back by 0 bases and J by 5 bases. This record belongs to a study of blood T cell repertoires in COVID-19. Whole-study context: Donors in the United States, Italy and Spain gave samples during acute or convalescent COVID-19. PBMCs, B-cell-depleted T cells, or T cells were the source of the cDNA or gDNA that made up the material.

Original data processing: From reference gene primer amplification, estimates of nucleated cell counts were derived. TCRdb's table, derived via immunoSEQ multiplex PCR, lists solely in-frame clones and lacks some. That table furnishes V, J and clone size, whereas the DNA furnished D and trimming. This sample carries roughly 670,000 clones, 90% of them seen once, and the ten largest clones take 0.2% to 0.3%. The sequencing sample was made of peripheral blood. The chain recombines TRBV9 with TRBJ1-2; TRBD1 matches at 8 bases. The receptor's source is a woman aged 18-30 years with acute or convalescent COVID-19. The CDR3 DNA sequence: TGTGCCAGCAGCGTAGACAGGGGGTATGGCTACACCTTC. This translates into CASSVDRGYGYTF.